The 25 T cell receptor beta chains reported below all come from one sample, sequenced in a study of OX40 agonist ivuxolimab in advanced cancers. Library preparation was by the immunoSEQ multiplex PCR assay. TCRdb re-hosts the immuneACCESS table, in-frame sequences only. Its copies lack some clones; in the studies checked, an unresolved V gene accounts for under half of them, and the cause for the rest is not known. The sample table shows about 32,000 clones, and roughly 76% are seen once. The leading ten clones occupy less than 25% of the sample. Sequencing was performed on CD4+ or CD8+ T cells sorted from blood, taken in a trial of the OX40 agonist ivuxolimab. These receptors were obtained from an adult with an advanced solid tumor such as melanoma, head and neck, liver or kidney cancer.

Points on this clone: This sample also contains other DNA sequences that code for the same CDR3. This rearrangement joins TRBV2 to TRBJ1-1; D gene uncertain. From germline, CDR1 is SNHLY and CDR2 FYNNEI. The V gene lost 7 bases and the J gene lost 1 base, with 10 bases spanning the gap. CDR3 length equals 13 residues. CDR3 DNA sequence: TGTGCCAGCAATGGCAGGCCGAACACTGAAGCTTTCTTT. It translates to CASNGRPNTEAFF. Full variable domain (rest looked up from reference TRBV2 and TRBJ1-1): EPEVTQTPSHQVTQMGQEVILRCVPISNHLYFYWYRQILGQKVEFLVSFYNNEISEKSEIFDDQFSVERPDGSNFTLKIRSTKLEDSAMYFCASNGRPNTEAFFGQGTRLTVV.

This chain joins TRBV7-3 and TRBJ1-6; D not certain. Per the germline V gene, CDR1 is SGHTA and CDR2 is FQGTGA. The CDR3 is 15 amino acids. The ends were cut back, 1 base at V and 3 bases at J, with 7 bases in the middle. This CDR3 reads CASSLIPDYNSPLHF. CDR3 DNA: TGTGCCAGCAGCTTAATCCCAGACTATAATTCACCCCTCCACTTT. Full variable domain (remainder filled in from reference TRBV7-3 and TRBJ1-6): GAGVSQTPSNKVTEKGKYVELRCDPISGHTALYWYRQSLGQGPEFLIYFQGTGAADDSGLPNDRFFAVRPEGSVSTLKIQRTERGDSAVYLCASSLIPDYNSPLHFGNGTRLTVT.

The V gene is TRBV30, the J gene TRBJ2-5; D unclear. Germline V gene sequence: CDR1 GTSNPN, CDR2 SVGIG (reference sequence). Trimming removed 4 bases at V and 3 bases at J, with 15 bases between. This CDR3 comprises 14 residues. For the CDR3, the DNA is TGTGCCTGGACCTGGACGGGTTCTAAAGAGACCCAGTACTTC. The encoded protein is CAWTWTGSKETQYF.

This rearrangement joins TRBV29-1 to TRBJ1-2; unclear D gene. V was pared by 3 bases and J by 5 bases, with 13 bases between. The germline gives CDR1 SQVTM, CDR2 ANQGSEA. The CDR3 totals 13 residues. CDR3 region: CSVDARSFYGYTF. CDR3 sequence (DNA): TGCAGCGTTGACGCCAGATCGTTTTATGGCTACACCTTC.

The V call is TRBV10-1, the J call TRBJ1-1, with D possibly being TRBD1 (6 bases). This CDR3 is built from 13 residues. Germline lookup yields CDR1 WNHNN and CDR2 SYGVQD (reference sequence). Deletions cut 6 bases from V and 9 bases from J, with 17 bases between. The CDR3 region has the DNA TGCGCCAGCAGAGGGGGACTCCTCAGGAAAGCTTTCTTT. Protein: CASRGGLLRKAFF.

Written as DNA, the CDR3 is TGTGCCATCAGAGAGGACCGTAGCTATGGCTACACCTTC. This codes for CAIREDRSYGYTF. The chain carries TRBV10-3 and TRBJ1-2; D is ambiguous. Trimming cost V 6 bases and J 4 bases, with 12 bases left between them. CDR3 size: 13 residues. The germline CDR1 and CDR2 sequences are ENHRY and SYGVKD.

The J gene is TRBJ1-2, the V gene TRBV5-1; no clear D. V was shortened by 2 bases and J by 8 bases, with 16 bases between the two germline ends. The germline gives CDR1 SGHRS, CDR2 YFSETQ. The CDR3 totals 14 residues. The chain's CDR3 is CASSFDSYQRGYTF. The CDR3 DNA follows: TGCGCCAGCAGCTTTGATTCTTACCAGAGGGGCTACACCTTC. Drawing the rest from reference TRBV5-1 and TRBJ1-2, the complete variable domain is KAGVTQTPRYLIKTRGQQVTLSCSPISGHRSVSWYQQTPGQGLQFLFEYFSETQRNKGNFPGRFSGRQFSNSRSEMNVSTLELGDSALYLCASSFDSYQRGYTFGSGTRLTVV.

The chain is built from TRBV19 and TRBJ2-6; tentative D call: TRBD1 (6 bases). There are 18 residues in the CDR3. Germline assignment: CDR1 LNHDA and CDR2 SQIVND (reference sequence). The V and J ends lost 5 bases and 1 base respectively, with 18 bases between them. This CDR3 is CASSLYRARGSGANVLTF. The CDR3 DNA follows: TGTGCCAGTAGTTTATACAGGGCGCGCGGATCTGGGGCCAACGTCCTGACTTTC.

V usage is TRBV7-2 and J usage is TRBJ1-1; no clear D gene. The CDR3 consists of 14 residues. Germline V lookup: CDR1 SGHTA, CDR2 FQGNSA. The V gene lost 1 base and the J gene lost 1 base, with 7 bases spanning the gap. CDR3 DNA: TGTGCCAGCAGCTTAGGACCAGCGAACACTGAAGCTTTCTTT. Amino acid sequence: CASSLGPANTEAFF.

The chain recombines TRBV27 with TRBJ2-7, with D perhaps TRBD1 or TRBD2 (5 bases each). The germline V gene has CDR1 MNHEY and CDR2 SMNVEV (reference sequence). Deletions cut 1 base from V and 3 bases from J, with 13 bases between. The CDR3 sequence is 15 residues long. CDR3 DNA: TGTGCCAGCAGTTTATATTCCGGGGCCAACTACGAGCAGTACTTC. Translating it yields CASSLYSGANYEQYF.

The chain recombines TRBV7-9 with TRBJ2-2; 7 bases are shared with TRBD1. This CDR3 region has 15 residues. V dropped 5 bases and J dropped 5; count of bases not matched to a gene: 8. Germline lookup yields CDR1 SEHNR and CDR2 FQNEAQ (reference sequence). As DNA, the CDR3 is TGTGCCAGCAGCGCCACTACAGGGGTTACCGGGGAGCTGTTTTTT. Encoded protein: CASSATTGVTGELFF.

This sequence joins TRBV11-2 and TRBJ2-1; 11 bases map to TRBD2. The CDR3 is 16 amino acids. Germline loops: CDR1 SGHAT, CDR2 FQNNGV. Germline trimming cut 5 bases from V and 9 bases from J; bases unmatched to any gene: 12. Here the CDR3 reads CASSRVSGRALGEQFF. The CDR3 DNA is TGTGCCAGCAGCCGAGTTAGCGGGAGGGCCCTGGGTGAGCAGTTCTTC.

This chain joins TRBV18 and TRBJ1-5; no definite D call. CDR1 and CDR2 from the germline V gene are KGHSH and LQKENI. CDR3 length: 16 residues. Trimming took off 2 bases at V and 1 base at J, with 12 bases between the two ends. The CDR3 spells CASSPGIVGSNQPQHF. The CDR3 coding sequence is TGTGCCAGCTCACCAGGAATTGTGGGAAGCAATCAGCCCCAGCATTTT.

The DNA for the CDR3 is TGTGCCAGTAGTATAGCCGGGACAGCTGGGAGTCAGCCCCAGCATTTT. Translation: CASSIAGTAGSQPQHF. The chain has TRBV19 and TRBJ1-5; 7 bases align to TRBD1. After removal of 1 base from V and 6 bases from J, the junction contained 9 bases not matched to a gene. The CDR3 consists of 16 residues. Germline CDR1 reads LNHDA; CDR2 reads SQIVND (reference sequence).

The chain couples TRBV19 to TRBJ1-5; 7 bases agree with TRBD1. Germline values: CDR1 LNHDA, CDR2 SQIVND (reference sequence). The CDR3 sequence is 16 residues long. V shed 4 bases and J 1 base; nucleotides not matched to a gene: 7. The CDR3 loop is CASSRQGLVSNQPQHF. DNA for the CDR3: TGTGCCAGTAGTAGACAGGGCCTGGTGAGCAATCAGCCCCAGCATTTT. The variable domain in full, with the rest retrieved from reference TRBV19 and TRBJ1-5, is DGGITQSPKYLFRKEGQNVTLSCEQNLNHDAMYWYRQDPGQGLRLIYYSQIVNDFQKGDIAEGYSVSREKKESFPLTVTSAQKNPTAFYLCASSRQGLVSNQPQHFGDGTRLSIL.

The chain has TRBV19 and TRBJ2-1, with 7 positions matching TRBD2. The CDR3 runs to 15 residues. CDR1 is LNHDA, CDR2 SQIVND, per germline (reference sequence). The J segment lost 6 bases and the V segment lost 6 bases, leaving 11 bases of the junction unmatched. CDR3 nucleotides: TGTGCCAGTAGGGGGTCGATAGCGGGCTCCAATGAGCAGTTCTTC. Translating gives CASRGSIAGSNEQFF.

The chain recombines TRBV19 with TRBJ1-1; no reliable D call. CDR3 size: 11 residues. V lost 7 bases and J 8 bases, leaving 11 bases between the germline ends. Germline CDR1 LNHDA, CDR2 SQIVND (reference sequence). As DNA, the CDR3 is TGTGCCAGTACCAGGAGGGAGGAAGCTTTCTTT. This codes for CASTRREEAFF. Full variable domain (remainder filled in from reference TRBV19 and TRBJ1-1): DGGITQSPKYLFRKEGQNVTLSCEQNLNHDAMYWYRQDPGQGLRLIYYSQIVNDFQKGDIAEGYSVSREKKESFPLTVTSAQKNPTAFYLCASTRREEAFFGQGTRLTVV.

Comments on this clone: The junction differs from germline at one of its ends, possibly a read error. The V and J genes are TRBV15 and TRBJ1-4; the match to TRBD1 covers 7 bases. CDR1 and CDR2 (germline): LNHNV, YYDKDF (reference sequence). This CDR3 is 12 amino acids long. Here the CDR3 DNA reads TGTGCCACCAGCAGTTACCGGACAGGCTTTCTTTTT. Protein product: CATSSYRTGFLF.

This clone was found a few times. The chain is built from TRBV20-1 and TRBJ1-1; a weak D match, TRBD1 (5 bases). This CDR3 contains 11 residues. The V gene lost 6 bases and the J gene lost 10 bases, with 15 bases spanning the gap. CDR1 is DFQATT and CDR2 is SNEGSKA in the germline V gene (reference sequence). The CDR3 sequence is CSAQEQVGAFF. The CDR3 coding sequence is TGCAGTGCCCAGGAACAGGTGGGAGCTTTCTTT.

CDR3 coding DNA: TGTGCCAGCAGGGGCGGGGGGCGAATCAATGAGCAGTTCTTC. Protein sequence: CASRGGGRINEQFF. This sequence joins TRBV11-2 and TRBJ2-1, with TRBD2 identical over 8 bases. Germline CDR1 is SGHAT and CDR2 is FQNNGV. The CDR3 runs to 14 residues. Trimming took 6 bases from V and 6 from J; bases not matched to a gene: 7.

The rearrangement joins TRBV27 to TRBJ1-5; D may be TRBD1 (5 bases). Germline lookup yields CDR1 MNHEY and CDR2 SMNVEV (reference sequence). Trimming removed 6 bases from V and 3 bases from J, with 12 bases in between. This CDR3 is 14 amino acids long. The CDR3 loop reads CASSLLRDNQPQHF. The CDR3 nucleotides are TGTGCCAGCAGCCTACTCAGGGACAATCAGCCCCAGCATTTT.

The rearrangement joins TRBV18 to TRBJ2-5; TRBD1 might be the D (6 bases). CDR3 length equals 14 residues. Germline V gives CDR1 KGHSH, CDR2 LQKENI. With 4 bases removed from V and 5 bases from J, the gap between germline ends came to 14 bases. The CDR3 DNA reads as TGTGCCAGCTCACGAGGACAGTTACATGAGACCCAGTACTTC. It specifies CASSRGQLHETQYF.

The count of this clone is one. This sequence joins TRBV19 and TRBJ1-3; D may be TRBD1 (6 bases). Germline CDR1 and CDR2: LNHDA and SQIVND (reference sequence). The CDR3 runs 14 residues. V gave up 5 bases and J gave up 2 bases, with 10 bases separating them. The CDR3 coding sequence is TGTGCCAGTAGTGACCAGGGGACTGGAAACACCATATATTTT. Encoded protein: CASSDQGTGNTIYF.

This chain links TRBV11-2 with TRBJ2-1, with D hard to call. V was shortened by 5 bases and J by 0 bases, with 11 bases between the two germline ends. The germline V gene encodes CDR1 SGHAT and CDR2 FQNNGV. The CDR3 is 15 residues long. In nucleotides, the CDR3 is TGTGCCAGCAGCCTTGAGAGGAGCTCCTACAATGAGCAGTTCTTC. Its protein product is CASSLERSSYNEQFF.

This chain connects TRBV28 to TRBJ2-1; TRBD2 matches at 9 bases. CDR1 is MDHEN, CDR2 SYDVKM, per germline. The V gene end was trimmed by 6 bases and the J gene end by 1 base; junction bases not matched to a gene: 16. This CDR3 is built from 19 residues. DNA for the CDR3: TGTGCCAGCAGAAATCCCCCCGGCGCTAGCGGGGTTTCCTACAATGAGCAGTTCTTC. It encodes CASRNPPGASGVSYNEQFF.